These 8 T cell receptor beta chains originate from one sample sequenced in a study of T-cell reconstitution after alpha-beta-depleted transplantation in children. Researchers prepared the TCRbeta library using unique molecular identifiers, the study reports. A single record per CDR3 protein comes from TCRdb applying MiXCR to the PCR reads. The table has 150,000 to 250,000 distinct CDR3 sequences, 14% to 15% seen once. The specimen was PBMCs from the stem cell graft donor, collected from the stem cell graft. These receptor sequences come from a human donor who donated a stem cell graft to a child with acute lymphoblastic leukemia.

This clonotype was counted ten times or more. The V call is TRBV5-6, the J call TRBJ2-5; D is uncertain. The CDR3 sequence is 14 residues long. Between the trimmed V and J ends, which lost 4 bases and 1 base, there was a span of 11 bases. The germline gives CDR1 SGHDT, CDR2 YYEEEE. The CDR3 region is CASSRTPTQETQYF. The CDR3, as DNA: TGTGCCAGCAGCCGCACCCCCACCCAAGAGACCCAGTACTTC.

At least ten counts were recorded for this clonotype. The V call is TRBV11-3, the J call TRBJ2-7, with D possibly being TRBD2 (6 bases). This CDR3 region has 14 residues. The ends were cut back, 1 base at V and 3 bases at J, with 10 bases in the middle. The germline V gene encodes CDR1 SGHNT and CDR2 YENEEA. The CDR3 bases are TGTGCCAGCAGCTTAGCGGCGCGGGGCTACGAGCAGTACTTC. Amino acid sequence: CASSLAARGYEQYF.

In its sample, this clonotype was seen many times. The rearrangement links TRBV7-2 to TRBJ2-5; D is ambiguous. The germline V gene has CDR1 SGHTA and CDR2 FQGNSA. Deletions cut 5 bases from V and 5 bases from J, with 12 bases between. The CDR3 totals 13 residues. In DNA, the CDR3 is TGTGCCAGCAGCCCCCGGGCTACCGAGACCCAGTACTTC. Translation: CASSPRATETQYF.

This clonotype was detected ten times or more. The genes are TRBV4-2 and TRBJ2-5; weak D call: TRBD2 (5 bases). The CDR3 loop spans 14 amino acids. Deletions cut 0 bases from V and 6 bases from J, with 11 bases between. Germline lookup yields CDR1 LGHNA and CDR2 YNFKEQ. The CDR3 DNA follows: TGTGCCAGCAGCCAAGAAACTAGAAGCAAGACCCAGTACTTC. It codes for CASSQETRSKTQYF.

This clonotype was seen many times. This chain uses TRBV27 with TRBJ2-1; D gene unclear. Germline V gene lookup returns CDR1 MNHEY and CDR2 SMNVEV (reference sequence). Trimming took off 6 bases at V and 5 bases at J, with 14 bases between the two ends. The CDR3 totals 14 residues. The CDR3 sequence is CASSSPLRNNEQFF. The CDR3 nucleotides are TGTGCCAGCAGCTCCCCTTTAAGAAACAATGAGCAGTTCTTC.

This clonotype was seen at least ten times. The chain employs TRBV30 and TRBJ1-1; maybe TRBD1 (6 bases). Germline V gene lookup returns CDR1 GTSNPN and CDR2 SVGIG (reference sequence). CDR3 size: 10 residues. V was shortened by 5 bases and J by 8 bases, with 9 bases between the two germline ends. CDR3 bases: TGTGCCTGGTCAGGGGAGGAAGCTTTCTTT. Protein: CAWSGEEAFF. Using reference TRBV30 and TRBJ1-1 for the parts outside the CDR3, the full variable domain is SQTIHQWPATLVQPVGSPLSLECTVEGTSNPNLYWYRQAAGRGLQLLFYSVGIGQISSEVPQNLSASRPQDRQFILSSKKLLLSDSGFYLCAWSGEEAFFGQGTRLTVV.

The chain links TRBV20-1 to TRBJ2-1; 9 bases match TRBD2. Trimming cost V 4 bases and J 8 bases; bases outside gene matches: 15. The CDR3 is 16 residues long. Germline V gene data show CDR1 as DFQATT and CDR2 as SNEGSKA (reference sequence). Written as DNA, the CDR3 is TGCAGTGCTACCCCGTGGACTAGCGAAAGGGGAGATGAGCAGTTCTTC. Its protein is CSATPWTSERGDEQFF.

This clonotype was recorded at least ten times. The chain has TRBV29-1 and TRBJ1-2; D gene unclear. This CDR3 has 9 amino acids. Per the germline V gene, CDR1 is SQVTM and CDR2 is ANQGSEA. V lost 0 bases, J lost 7 bases, and 0 bases lay in between. The CDR3 coding sequence is TGCAGCGTTGAAGATGGCTACACCTTC. This gives the protein CSVEDGYTF.